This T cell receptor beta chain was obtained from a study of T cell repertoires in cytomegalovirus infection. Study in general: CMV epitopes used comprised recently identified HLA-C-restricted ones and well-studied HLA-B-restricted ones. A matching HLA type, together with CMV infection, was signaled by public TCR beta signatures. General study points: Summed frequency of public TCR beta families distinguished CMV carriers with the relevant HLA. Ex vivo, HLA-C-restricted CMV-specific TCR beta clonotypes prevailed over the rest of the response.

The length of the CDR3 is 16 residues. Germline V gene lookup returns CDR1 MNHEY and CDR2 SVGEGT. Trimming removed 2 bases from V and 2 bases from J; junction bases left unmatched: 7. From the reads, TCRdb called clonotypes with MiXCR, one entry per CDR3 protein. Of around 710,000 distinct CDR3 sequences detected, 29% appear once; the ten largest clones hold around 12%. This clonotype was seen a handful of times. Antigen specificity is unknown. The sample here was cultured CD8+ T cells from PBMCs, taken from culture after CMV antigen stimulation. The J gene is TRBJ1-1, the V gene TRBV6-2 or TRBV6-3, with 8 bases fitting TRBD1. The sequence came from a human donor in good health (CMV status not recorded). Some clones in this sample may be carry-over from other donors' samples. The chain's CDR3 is CASSYPDRGGNTEAFF. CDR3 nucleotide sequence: TGTGCCAGCAGTTACCCTGACAGGGGAGGAAACACTGAAGCTTTCTTT.